Described below is a single TCR beta chain sequence and its context. Antigen unknown. One entry per CDR3 protein results from TCRdb running MiXCR on the RACE reads. In the table there are approximately 82,000 distinct CDR3 sequences, under 12% of which are singletons. This specimen comes from a study of human T cells and chemical hapten exposure. Study observations and caveats: In comparison with controls, expanded TCRs gave rise to a significantly larger number of large CDR3 similarity clusters.

CDR3 length equals 17 residues. V lost 1 base and J lost 1; bases outside the gene matches: 7. Germline CDR1 SGHDN, CDR2 FVKESK. Sample time point: patch test 1, 2 weeks after DPC sensitization. As to treatment: therapeutic diphenylcyclopropenone sensitization with weekly scalp DPC. The clonotype originates from a man aged 40-55 years with alopecia areata. Some clones in this sample may be carry-over from other donors' samples. The V and J genes are TRBV14 and TRBJ2-3; 8 nucleotides match TRBD2. The sample in question was whole blood, obtained in connection with sensitization to the hapten diphenylcyclopropenone (DPC). CDR3 in DNA: TGTGCCAGCAGCCAAGGAGTAACGGGAGGGCGCACAGATACGCAGTATTTT. Amino acids: CASSQGVTGGRTDTQYF.